A selection of T cell receptor beta chains follows, all from one sample in a study of blood T cell repertoires in COVID-19. Clones were sequenced by immunoSEQ multiplex PCR, and TCRdb holds only the in-frame ones, with some missing. The table has a few hundred thousand clones, 88% seen once; the top ten hold around 1%. Sequenced: PBMCs or T cells enriched from blood (not recorded which). All receptors come from a woman younger than 45 who had recovered from COVID-19. CDR3s leave out the opening cysteine and the closing phenylalanine or tryptophan. Each record gives: V gene, D gene, J gene, CDR3 protein. A D gene is named only where the DNA matches it firmly.

TRBV19,.,TRBJ1-6,ASSTLSVGADSPLH
TRBV24-1,.,TRBJ1-4,ATSDTLQGGLF
TRBV30,TRBD1,TRBJ2-6,AWSVQGVSGANVLT
TRBV10-3,.,TRBJ1-1,AIRDYTEAF
TRBV5-1,.,TRBJ1-1,ASSSYRTVNTEAF
TRBV5-1,.,TRBJ1-2,ASSSGSGYT
TRBV5-1,TRBD1,TRBJ1-4,ASSPGQGTGEKLF
TRBV27,.,TRBJ2-7,ASSRGYEQY
TRBV7-9,TRBD1,TRBJ1-1,ASSSGQDLNTEAF
TRBV5-1,TRBD2,TRBJ2-7,ASSMGLAGYEQY
TRBV6-2/TRBV6-3,TRBD2,TRBJ2-2,ASSYGLAGTGGRRGLF
TRBV6-2/TRBV6-3,.,TRBJ2-7,ASSYGQTYEQY
TRBV7-9,.,TRBJ1-1,ASSLALRRFANTEAF
TRBV7-2,TRBD2,TRBJ2-2,ASSFTSGGASGELF
TRBV6-5,TRBD1,TRBJ1-4,ASSGRQGTDEKLF
TRBV27,.,TRBJ1-1,ASSLLDPGAEAF
TRBV5-6,.,TRBJ1-2,ASSGPRGHFNYGYT
TRBV7-2,TRBD1,TRBJ2-7,ASSPDGTGVYEQY
TRBV11-1,.,TRBJ1-1,ASSSVSYTEAF
TRBV5-1,TRBD1,TRBJ2-7,ASSGTVPFEQY
TRBV11-3,.,TRBJ1-1,ASSLASRGTEAF
TRBV30,TRBD2,TRBJ2-1,AWSVGTSTYNEQF
TRBV12-5,TRBD1,TRBJ1-1,ASGLGSGTGGLLAF
TRBV5-4,.,TRBJ2-2,ASSFRLLTNTGELF
TRBV10-3,TRBD1,TRBJ1-6,AISEQQGEPLH
TRBV29-1,TRBD1,TRBJ1-2,SVAGGTGTYT
TRBV28,.,TRBJ1-5,ASSLYRSTSNQPQH
TRBV25-1,.,TRBJ1-4,APWPGNEKLF
TRBV11-3,TRBD1,TRBJ1-4,ASSLRGRGEKLF
TRBV4-1,.,TRBJ1-4,ASSQVLRPSGEKLF
TRBV27,TRBD1,TRBJ1-2,ASSLVAHPGTGGSNYGYT
TRBV7-3,.,TRBJ2-3,ASSRGDTQY
TRBV18,TRBD1,TRBJ2-4,ASSPKEGDRIAKNIQY
TRBV14,.,TRBJ2-1,ASSHLGLGPTYEQF
TRBV24-1,TRBD1,TRBJ2-3,ATSDARQGVSDTQY
TRBV7-3,.,TRBJ2-7,ASSLDGRPTYEQY
TRBV7-9,.,TRBJ2-7,ASSPRDKLGDYEQY